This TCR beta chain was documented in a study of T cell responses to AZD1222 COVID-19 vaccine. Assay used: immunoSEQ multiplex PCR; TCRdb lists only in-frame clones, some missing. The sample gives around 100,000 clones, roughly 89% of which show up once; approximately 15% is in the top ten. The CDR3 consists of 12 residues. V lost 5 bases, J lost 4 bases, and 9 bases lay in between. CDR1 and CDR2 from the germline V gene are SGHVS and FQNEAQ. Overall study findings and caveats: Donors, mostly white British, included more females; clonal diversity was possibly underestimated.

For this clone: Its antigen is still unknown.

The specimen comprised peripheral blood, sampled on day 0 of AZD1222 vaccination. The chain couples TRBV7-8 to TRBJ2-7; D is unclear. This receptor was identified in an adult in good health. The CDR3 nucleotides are TGTGCCAGCAGCCTTCCACTTTACGAGCAGTACTTC. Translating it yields CASSLPLYEQYF.